The present TCR beta chain was sequenced within a study of blood T cell repertoires in COVID-19. Study details: Samples of COVID-19 (acute and convalescent) were obtained from the United States, Italy and Spain. PBMCs, B-cell-depleted T cells, or T cells provided the cDNA or gDNA that made up the material.

Germline-derived CDR1 and CDR2 are MNHEY and SVGAGI. This CDR3 comprises 15 residues. V was trimmed by 6 bases and J by 0 bases, leaving 12 bases between them. Per the original data handling: Quantification of nucleated cells was approximated via reference gene primer amplification. Data came from immunoSEQ multiplex PCR; TCRdb stores just in-frame clones and leaves some out. V, J and clone size derive from that table, while D and trimming were established from the DNA sequence. This table holds more than 200,000 clones, about 87% found once. The TCR originated in a woman aged 60-70 years with COVID-19, enrolled during active disease. The gene calls are TRBV6-5 and TRBJ2-1; perhaps TRBD1 as D (6 bases). The sample comprised peripheral blood. This CDR3 is CASRNRESSYNEQFF. The CDR3 nucleotides are TGTGCCAGCAGAAACAGGGAGAGCTCCTACAATGAGCAGTTCTTC.